Below are 21 T cell receptor beta chains sequenced from a single sample in a study of blood T cell repertoires in COVID-19. Clones were read by immunoSEQ multiplex PCR, and TCRdb kept only the in-frame ones, dropping some. The sample carries about 71,000 clones, 90% recorded once. The sequencing sample was made of peripheral blood. These receptors all stem from a woman in her late teens or twenties with acute or convalescent COVID-19.

The V gene is TRBV3-1 (or the pseudogene TRBV3-2), the J gene TRBJ2-1; D is unresolved. The V gene lost 1 base and the J gene lost 8 bases, with 6 bases spanning the gap. This CDR3 has 12 amino acids. Germline assignment: CDR1 LGHDT and CDR2 YNNKEL (reference sequence). The CDR3 reads CASSQVSHEQFF. The CDR3 nucleotides read TGTGCCAGCAGCCAAGTTAGTCATGAGCAGTTCTTC.

This sequence joins TRBV9 and TRBJ2-6, with TRBD2 matching 11 bases. The V gene end was trimmed by 4 bases and the J gene end by 2 bases; junction bases not matched to a gene: 8. The CDR3 totals 18 residues. CDR1 and CDR2 from the germline V gene are SGDLS and YYNGEE. CDR3: CASSPLAGGPTGANVLTF. DNA of the CDR3: TGTGCCAGCAGCCCCCTAGCGGGGGGACCAACTGGGGCCAACGTCCTGACTTTC.

The rearrangement uses TRBV19 and TRBJ1-2; D is possibly TRBD1 (6 bases). The CDR3 runs to 15 residues. Trimming cost V 0 bases and J 8 bases, with 16 bases left between them. The germline V gene encodes CDR1 LNHDA and CDR2 SQIVND (reference sequence). In DNA form, the CDR3 reads TGTGCCAGTAGTATAGAATTGGGGGGGGCGACCGGCTACACCTTC. This codes for CASSIELGGATGYTF. The full variable domain, with the rest looked up from reference TRBV19 and TRBJ1-2, is DGGITQSPKYLFRKEGQNVTLSCEQNLNHDAMYWYRQDPGQGLRLIYYSQIVNDFQKGDIAEGYSVSREKKESFPLTVTSAQKNPTAFYLCASSIELGGATGYTFGSGTRLTVV.

The V gene is TRBV28, the J gene TRBJ1-6, with TRBD1 identical over 7 bases. Per the germline V gene, CDR1 is MDHEN and CDR2 is SYDVKM. The CDR3 runs to 14 residues. V gave up 5 bases and J gave up 9 bases; unmatched junction bases: 7. CDR3 in DNA: TGTGCCAGCAGTGTAACAGGGGACGGTTCACCCCTCCACTTT. Encoded protein: CASSVTGDGSPLHF.

This clone was picked up one time. This chain joins TRBV3-1 (or the pseudogene TRBV3-2) and TRBJ2-1; either TRBD1 or TRBD2 may fit D (5 bases each). This CDR3 region has 14 residues. V was clipped by 4 bases and J by 4 bases, with 11 bases between them. The germline V gene encodes CDR1 LGHDT and CDR2 YNNKEL (reference sequence). The CDR3 nucleotides are TGTGCCAGCAGCCGAGACAGCGGATACAATGAGCAGTTCTTC. It yields the protein CASSRDSGYNEQFF.

The CDR3 DNA reads as TGTGCCAGCTCAGACACGACAGGGGAAGGAGAAAAACTGTTTTTT. It encodes CASSDTTGEGEKLFF. The V and J genes are TRBV18 and TRBJ1-4; the match to TRBD1 covers 8 bases. Germline V gives CDR1 KGHSH, CDR2 LQKENI. V was clipped by 5 bases and J by 8 bases; unmatched bases: 10. The CDR3 loop spans 15 amino acids. Full variable domain (outside the CDR3, taken from reference TRBV18 and TRBJ1-4): NAGVMQNPRHLVRRRGQEARLRCSPMKGHSHVYWYRQLPEEGLKFMVYLQKENIIDESGMPKERFSAEFPKEGPSILRIQQVVRGDSAAYFCASSDTTGEGEKLFFGSGTQLSVL.

In this sample, this clone turned up once. V is TRBV5-1 and J is TRBJ1-4; 7 bases align to TRBD1. CDR3 length: 14 residues. Unmatched junction bases numbered 7, after V lost 3 bases and J lost 8 bases. Germline V lookup: CDR1 SGHRS, CDR2 YFSETQ. CDR3 in amino acids: CASSSRGQEEKLFF. The CDR3 DNA follows: TGCGCCAGCAGCTCTAGGGGGCAGGAGGAAAAACTGTTTTTT.

V usage is TRBV5-6 and J usage is TRBJ2-5, with 7 bases lining up with TRBD2. CDR3 length equals 15 residues. The germline V gene has CDR1 SGHDT and CDR2 YYEEEE. Germline trimming cut 2 bases from V and 3 bases from J; bases unmatched to any gene: 7. In DNA form, the CDR3 reads TGTGCCAGCAGCTTTCGGGGGGTGCTAGAAGAGACCCAGTACTTC. The encoded protein is CASSFRGVLEETQYF.

The chain couples TRBV9 to TRBJ2-5, with 11 bases identical to TRBD1. The CDR3 runs to 15 residues. Germline V lookup: CDR1 SGDLS, CDR2 YYNGEE. Germline trimming cut 4 bases from V and 1 base from J; bases unmatched to any gene: 3. The CDR3 coding sequence is TGTGCCAGCAGCCCGGGGACAGGGGGCCAAGAGACCCAGTACTTC. It encodes CASSPGTGGQETQYF.

J is TRBJ1-2 and V is TRBV28, with 7 bases aligning to TRBD1. This CDR3 is built from 13 residues. The trim removed 5 bases at V and 3 bases at J, leaving 3 bases unmatched. Germline V gives CDR1 MDHEN, CDR2 SYDVKM. The CDR3 loop is CASSTGVDYGYTF. The CDR3 region has the DNA TGTGCCAGCAGTACAGGGGTCGACTATGGCTACACCTTC.

This rearrangement joins TRBV7-2 to TRBJ1-2, with D perhaps matching TRBD1 (5 bases). V was trimmed by 1 base and J by 8 bases, leaving 14 bases between them. The CDR3 is made up of 14 amino acids. Germline-derived CDR1 and CDR2 are SGHTA and FQGNSA. The CDR3 nucleotides read TGTGCCAGCAGCTTAGAGGTCACAGGCGACGGCTACACCTTC. This gives the protein CASSLEVTGDGYTF.

This clone was observed a single time. The chain combines TRBV6-7 with TRBJ1-4; possibly TRBD1 for D (5 bases). Being an ORF, TRBV6-7 has a function that is uncertain. Between the trimmed V and J ends, which lost 0 bases and 8 bases, there was a span of 10 bases. This CDR3 contains 14 residues. CDR3: CASSYSQGSEKLFF. The DNA of the CDR3 is TGTGCCAGCAGTTACTCTCAGGGATCCGAAAAACTGTTTTTT.

The CDR3 coding sequence is TGTGCCAGCAGCCAATTTCCGACAGGGGCTGAAGCTTTCTTT. Translating it yields CASSQFPTGAEAFF. The chain has TRBV3-1 (or the pseudogene TRBV3-2) and TRBJ1-1; 8 positions match TRBD1. CDR3 length equals 14 residues. Per germline, CDR1 LGHDT and CDR2 YNNKEL (reference sequence). With 2 bases clipped from V and 6 bases from J, the junction kept 5 bases outside the gene matches.

The chain carries TRBV5-1 and TRBJ2-7, with D hard to call. CDR3 length equals 12 residues. CDR1 is SGHRS and CDR2 is YFSETQ in the germline V gene. Trimming removed 0 bases from V and 6 bases from J, with 7 bases in between. The CDR3 DNA sequence: TGCGCCAGCAGCTTGGATTTCTCCGAGCAGTACTTC. It yields the protein CASSLDFSEQYF.

The chain employs TRBV9 and TRBJ2-1; D not certain. Germline V gene data show CDR1 as SGDLS and CDR2 as YYNGEE. V was clipped by 0 bases and J by 0 bases, with 7 bases between them. CDR3 length: 15 amino acids. The CDR3 loop reads CASSVDRSSYNEQFF. The CDR3 DNA reads TGTGCCAGCAGCGTAGACCGGAGCTCCTACAATGAGCAGTTCTTC.

J is TRBJ1-2 and V is TRBV4-3; 10 nucleotides align to TRBD1. The CDR3 sequence is 19 residues long. V trimming: 2 bases; J trimming: 4 bases; junction bases outside the gene matches: 16. CDR1 is LGHNA and CDR2 is YSLEER in the germline V gene. As DNA, the CDR3 is TGCGCCAGCAGCCAACGCACCCGGGACAGGGGAGGCCGGAGCTATGGCTACACCTTC. Translated: CASSQRTRDRGGRSYGYTF.

This chain uses TRBV5-4 with TRBJ1-1; the D is unclear. CDR3 length equals 13 residues. Germline loops: CDR1 SGHNT, CDR2 YYREEE (reference sequence). The V end lost 0 bases, the J end lost 1 base, and 4 bases lay between the germline ends. The CDR3 DNA sequence: TGTGCCAGCAGCTTGGACTGGAACACTGAAGCTTTCTTT. Protein product: CASSLDWNTEAFF.

This rearrangement joins TRBV9 to TRBJ2-7; possibly TRBD2 for D (5 bases). Germline loops: CDR1 SGDLS, CDR2 YYNGEE. The CDR3 has 13 residues. Trimming stripped 0 bases from V and 5 bases from J, with 9 bases between. CDR3 DNA: TGTGCCAGCAGCGTAGATGAGGGTAACGAGCAGTACTTC. Encoded protein: CASSVDEGNEQYF.

The genes are TRBV18 and TRBJ1-4, with a weak D call TRBD1 (5 bases). Per germline, CDR1 KGHSH and CDR2 LQKENI. V gave up 6 bases and J gave up 8 bases, with 19 bases separating them. This CDR3 has 15 residues. This CDR3 reads CASSPGRGAPEKLFF. For the CDR3, the DNA is TGTGCCAGCTCTCCCGGCCGCGGGGCGCCGGAAAAACTGTTTTTT.

This clone was seen a single time. V gene TRBV6-2 or TRBV6-3 combines with J gene TRBJ2-1; 12 bases fit TRBD1. Germline V gene data show CDR1 as MNHEY and CDR2 as SVGEGT. The CDR3 length is 18 residues. Trimming took 5 bases from V and 4 from J; bases not matched to a gene: 12. The CDR3 reads CASSGYPGQGASYNEQFF. The CDR3 DNA sequence: TGTGCCAGCAGTGGTTATCCGGGACAGGGGGCCAGTTACAATGAGCAGTTCTTC.

The CDR3 DNA reads as TGTGCCTGGTCATCGGGGAGGAATCAGCCCCAGCATTTT. Protein sequence: CAWSSGRNQPQHF. This chain connects TRBV30 to TRBJ1-5; D remains ambiguous. CDR1 is GTSNPN, CDR2 SVGIG, per germline (reference sequence). V shed 5 bases and J shed 4 bases, with 12 bases lying between them. CDR3 length equals 13 residues.